Detailed here is one T cell receptor beta chain. The sample originates from a study of blood T cell repertoires in COVID-19. Germline V gene sequence: CDR1 ENHRY, CDR2 SYGVKD. CDR3 length: 15 amino acids. The V end lost 0 bases, the J end lost 2 bases, and 10 bases lay between the germline ends. This table comes from immunoSEQ multiplex PCR, and its TCRdb copy is limited to in-frame clones, with some not included. The data show fewer than 350,000 clones, 70% to 90% seen once. The sample was PBMCs or T cells enriched from blood (not recorded which). The sequence was obtained from a woman in her 30s with acute COVID-19. The chain combines TRBV10-3 with TRBJ2-5; D call uncertain. CDR3 nucleotides: TGTGCCATCAGTGAGTCGACGACTGGACAAGAGACCCAGTACTTC. Protein: CAISESTTGQETQYF.